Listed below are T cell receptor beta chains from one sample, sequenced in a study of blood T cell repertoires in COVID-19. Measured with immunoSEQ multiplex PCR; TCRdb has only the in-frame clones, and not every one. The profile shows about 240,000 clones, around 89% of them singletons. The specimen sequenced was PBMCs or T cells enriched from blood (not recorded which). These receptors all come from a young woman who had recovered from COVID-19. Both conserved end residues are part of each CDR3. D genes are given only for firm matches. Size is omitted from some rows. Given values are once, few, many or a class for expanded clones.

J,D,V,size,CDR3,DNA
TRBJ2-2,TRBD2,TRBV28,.,CASSPRGSGRVGTGELFF,TGTGCCAGCAGCCCCCGGGGAAGCGGGAGGGTTGGTACCGGGGAGCTGTTTTTT
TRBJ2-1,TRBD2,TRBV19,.,CASSIGLAGGSEQFF,TGTGCCAGTAGTATTGGACTAGCGGGAGGCAGTGAGCAGTTCTTC
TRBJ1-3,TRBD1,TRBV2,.,CASRVGTGLSGNTIYF,TGTGCCAGCAGAGTTGGGACAGGGCTTTCTGGAAACACCATATATTTT
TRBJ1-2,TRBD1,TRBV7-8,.,CASSVDRGSGYTF,TGTGCCAGCAGCGTAGACAGGGGTAGTGGCTACACCTTC
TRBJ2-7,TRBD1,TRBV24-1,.,CATSAGDRNSYEQYF,TGTGCCACCAGTGCCGGGGACAGGAACTCCTACGAGCAGTACTTC
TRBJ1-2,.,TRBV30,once,CAWSATDWSGYTF,TGTGCCTGGAGTGCAACCGACTGGAGCGGCTACACCTTC
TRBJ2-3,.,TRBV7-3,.,CASSSNYATDTQYF,TGTGCCAGCAGCTCCAACTATGCCACAGATACGCAGTATTTT
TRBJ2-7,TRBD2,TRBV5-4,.,CASSSKTSGTYEQYF,TGTGCCAGCAGCTCGAAGACTAGCGGTACCTACGAGCAGTACTTC
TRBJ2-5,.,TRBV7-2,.,CASRPTRQQETQYF,TGTGCCAGCAGACCCACTAGGCAACAAGAGACCCAGTACTTC
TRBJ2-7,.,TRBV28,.,CASSLGQQVEQYF,TGTGCCAGCAGTTTGGGACAACAAGTCGAGCAGTACTTC
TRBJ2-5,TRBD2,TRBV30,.,CAWSVSSGSWETQYF,TGTGCCTGGAGTGTTAGTAGCGGGAGTTGGGAGACCCAGTACTTC
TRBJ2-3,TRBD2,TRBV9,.,CASSVGLAGGPFLDTQYF,TGTGCCAGCAGCGTCGGGCTAGCGGGAGGGCCGTTCCTCGATACGCAGTATTTT
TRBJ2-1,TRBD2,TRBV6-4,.,CASSELAGDAEQFF,TGTGCCAGCAGTGAACTAGCGGGAGATGCTGAGCAGTTCTTC
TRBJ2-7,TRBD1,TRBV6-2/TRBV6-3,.,CASSGQGTYEQYF,TGTGCCAGCAGTGGACAGGGGACCTACGAGCAGTACTTC
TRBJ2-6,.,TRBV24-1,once,CAASGPRGMAGANVLTF,TGTGCCGCCAGTGGACCCCGAGGGATGGCTGGGGCCAACGTCCTGACTTTC
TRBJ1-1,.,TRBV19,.,CASSPQMNTEAFF,TGTGCCAGTAGCCCTCAGATGAACACTGAAGCTTTCTTT
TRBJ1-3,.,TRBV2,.,CASMIQGTGNTIYF,TGTGCCAGCATGATACAGGGAACTGGAAACACCATATATTTT
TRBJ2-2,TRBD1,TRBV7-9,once,CASSRDRVDTGELFF,TGTGCCAGCAGCCGGGACAGGGTGGACACCGGGGAGCTGTTTTTT
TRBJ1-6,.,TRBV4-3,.,CASSHQPTATGSPLHF,TGCGCCAGCAGCCACCAACCGACAGCCACGGGTTCACCCCTCCACTTT
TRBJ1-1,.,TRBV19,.,CASSIGQRNTEAFF,TGTGCCAGTAGTATCGGACAGAGGAACACTGAAGCTTTCTTT
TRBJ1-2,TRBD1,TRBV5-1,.,CASSLGDRRLGNGYTF,TGCGCCAGCAGCTTGGGGGACAGAAGGCTTGGTAACGGCTACACCTTC
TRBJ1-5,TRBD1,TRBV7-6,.,CASSLDRDNQPQHF,TGTGCCAGCAGTTTGGACAGGGACAATCAGCCCCAGCATTTT
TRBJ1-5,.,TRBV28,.,CASSGVQAGQGQPQHF,TGTGCCAGCAGTGGGGTCCAGGCAGGGCAGGGTCAGCCCCAGCATTTT
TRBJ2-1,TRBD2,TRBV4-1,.,CASSPGLADEQFF,TGCGCCAGCAGCCCGGGACTAGCCGATGAGCAGTTCTTC
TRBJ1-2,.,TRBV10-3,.,CAISEWGDSNGYTF,TGTGCCATCAGTGAGTGGGGGGATAGTAATGGCTACACCTTC